This TCR beta chain was found in a study of neurological immune-mediated disorders. Trimming shortened V by 5 bases and J by 3 bases, and 17 bases separated the two germline ends. CDR3 length: 16 amino acids. Germline V gene lookup returns CDR1 SNHLY and CDR2 FYNNEI. Ten or more counts support this clonotype. TCRdb called the 5' RACE reads again in MiXCR, with one record for every CDR3 protein. The top ten hold 6% of the sample, which has roughly 100,000 distinct CDR3 sequences, 3.5% seen once. The chain carries TRBV2 and TRBJ1-5, with a weak D call TRBD1 (6 bases). The TCR sequence derives from a woman between 18 and 29 years old with multiple sclerosis. The sample consisted of PBMCs. The CDR3 loop is CASSFWTVRVNQPQHF. In DNA, the CDR3 is TGTGCCAGCAGTTTCTGGACAGTGAGAGTCAATCAGCCCCAGCATTTT.